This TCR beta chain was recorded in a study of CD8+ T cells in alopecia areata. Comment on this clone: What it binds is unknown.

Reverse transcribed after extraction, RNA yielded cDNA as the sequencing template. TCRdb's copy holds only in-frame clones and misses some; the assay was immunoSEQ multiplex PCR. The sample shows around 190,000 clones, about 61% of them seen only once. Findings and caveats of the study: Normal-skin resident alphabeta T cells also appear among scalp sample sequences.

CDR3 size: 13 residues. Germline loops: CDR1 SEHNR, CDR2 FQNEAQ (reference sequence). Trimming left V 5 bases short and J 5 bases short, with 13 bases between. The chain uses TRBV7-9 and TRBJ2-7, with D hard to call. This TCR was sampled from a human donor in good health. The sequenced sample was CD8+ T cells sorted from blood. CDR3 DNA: TGTGCCAGCAGCGGAGAGCGAAGGGACGAGCAGTACTTC. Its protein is CASSGERRDEQYF.